The sequence of this T cell receptor beta chain was determined in a study of ipilimumab plus nivolumab after autologous stem cell transplantation. Study at large: Patients received a median of about five ipilimumab and 8 or 9 nivolumab doses. The DLBCL group included primary refractory and relapsed cases. Study findings and constraints: TCR repertoire, Treg phenotype and gut microbiota reportedly support more study of this approach.

Using immunoSEQ multiplex PCR, the repertoire was profiled, and TCRdb retains in-frame clones only, with some absent. This repertoire shows fewer than 85,000 clones, approximately 86% found once; its top ten account for approximately 2.2%. About this clone: What it recognizes is unknown.

V lost 10 bases and J lost 2, with 14 bases in between. This CDR3 spans 13 amino acids. The germline gives CDR1 MNHEY, CDR2 SVGAGI. Here the sequenced sample was PBMCs, taken in a trial of ipilimumab plus nivolumab as post-transplant consolidation. The source is a male donor with diffuse large B-cell lymphoma. The V and J genes are TRBV6-5 and TRBJ1-2; maybe TRBD1 (5 bases). CDR3 in DNA: TGTGCCACCAACTCCGGGACGAACTATGGCTACACCTTC. It is translated as CATNSGTNYGYTF.